These T cell receptor beta chains were read from a single sample in a study of beta chain features in type 1 diabetes. Some clones are missing from TCRdb's copy, which holds only in-frame ones; the method was immunoSEQ multiplex PCR. The sample consists of approximately 600,000 clones, roughly 12% of them appearing once. Material for sequencing was naive CD4+ T cells from blood. The origin of the receptors is a young man with type 1 diabetes. Both conserved end residues are part of each CDR3. The D gene is left open where the match is weak. Only some rows state a clone size, as once, few, many or a class for expanded clones.

abundance | d_gene | j_gene | v_gene | CDR3nt | CDR3aa
few | TRBD1 | TRBJ1-4 | TRBV4-2 | TGTGCCAGCAGCCAAGAGGCCATCACAGGGGGAGGGAATGAAAAACTGTTTTTT | CASSQEAITGGGNEKLFF
- | - | TRBJ2-5 | TRBV28 | TGTGCCAGCAGTTTAGGTGGCCGGCAAGAGACCCAGTACTTC | CASSLGGRQETQYF
few | - | TRBJ2-5 | TRBV6-6 | TGTGCCAGCAGTTACCTTGACAGGGAGACCCAGTACTTC | CASSYLDRETQYF
- | - | TRBJ2-5 | TRBV6-5 | TGTGCCAGCAGTTACCTTGGGGCCCAGTACTTC | CASSYLGAQYF
few | - | TRBJ1-6 | TRBV9 | TGTGCCAGCAGCCAGAGGGTTGGAGATTCACCCCTCCACTTT | CASSQRVGDSPLHF
- | - | TRBJ1-2 | TRBV6-6 | TGTGCCAGCATCCCGGACAGATCTAACTATGGCTACACCTTC | CASIPDRSNYGYTF
- | - | TRBJ1-1 | TRBV5-1 | TGCGCCAGCACGGGGACATTATCTTCGAACACTGAAGCTTTCTTT | CASTGTLSSNTEAFF
- | TRBD1 | TRBJ2-6 | TRBV2 | TGTGCCAGGTTGACAGGGACGCCCGGGGCTGGGGCCAACGTCCTGACTTTC | CARLTGTPGAGANVLTF
- | - | TRBJ2-3 | TRBV10-3 | TGTGCCATCAGTGAGGGAGTAATAGAAGCAGATACGCAGTATTTT | CAISEGVIEADTQYF
- | TRBD1 | TRBJ2-2 | TRBV2 | TGTGCCAGCAGTAGACAGGGGAACACCGGGGAGCTGTTTTTT | CASSRQGNTGELFF
- | - | TRBJ1-3 | TRBV23-1 | TGCGCCAGCAGTCAGCCGAATCGAGGGACTCCCCTCTCTGGAAACACCATATATTTT | CASSQPNRGTPLSGNTIYF
- | TRBD1 | TRBJ1-5 | TRBV2 | TGTGCCAGCAGGCGGGACAGGGCTAACTATCAGCCCCAGCATTTT | CASRRDRANYQPQHF
- | - | TRBJ1-2 | TRBV21-1 | TGTGCCAGCAGCTTAGGCAAGGACGGGCTAGACTATGGCTACACCTTC | CASSLGKDGLDYGYTF
few | - | TRBJ1-6 | TRBV5-1 | TGCGCCAGCAGCTTGGAGGCAGGGAAGGATAATTCACCCCTCCACTTT | CASSLEAGKDNSPLHF
few | - | TRBJ1-2 | TRBV4-3 | TGCGCCAGCAGCCACGATTTCGGCTATGGCTACACCTTC | CASSHDFGYGYTF
few | - | TRBJ1-1 | TRBV7-9 | TGTGCCAGCAGCTTCAGAACGGACACTGAAGCTTTCTTT | CASSFRTDTEAFF
- | TRBD1 | TRBJ2-3 | TRBV7-2 | TGTGCCAGCAGCTTAGCGCTAAACAGGGGGCGAGATACGCAGTATTTT | CASSLALNRGRDTQYF
- | - | TRBJ1-5 | TRBV30 | TGTGCCTGGAGTTCAGGGACGTGGAATCAGCCCCAGCATTTT | CAWSSGTWNQPQHF
- | TRBD2 | TRBJ2-1 | TRBV6-6 | TGTGCCAGCAGTCCCGGGACTAGCTTCAGGGATGAGCAGTTCTTC | CASSPGTSFRDEQFF
few | - | TRBJ2-1 | TRBV25-1 | TGTGCCAGCCGGGCCTACAATGAGCAGTTCTTC | CASRAYNEQFF
- | - | TRBJ1-5 | TRBV5-8 | TGTGCCAGCAGCTTTAGGACAGTGAGCAATCAGCCCCAGCATTTT | CASSFRTVSNQPQHF
- | TRBD1 | TRBJ1-5 | TRBV5-4 | TGTGCCAGCAGCTTGCAGGGGGCGGGTCAGCCCCAGCATTTT | CASSLQGAGQPQHF
few | - | TRBJ2-1 | TRBV14 | TGTGCCAGCAGCCAAGATCAGGAACAGAGGCAGTTCTTC | CASSQDQEQRQFF
- | - | TRBJ2-5 | TRBV5-1 | TGCGCCAGCAGCTTGTTGGGGCGCGGGGAGCAAGAGACCCAGTACTTC | CASSLLGRGEQETQYF
- | TRBD1 | TRBJ1-1 | TRBV6-1 | TGTGCCAGCAGTACCGGACAGGGGGCACTTGAAGCTTTCTTT | CASSTGQGALEAFF
few | TRBD1 | TRBJ1-4 | TRBV9 | TGTGCCAGCAGCAGTAACGCCGGGACAGGGTACGAAAAACTGTTTTTT | CASSSNAGTGYEKLFF
- | - | TRBJ1-3 | TRBV28 | TGTGCCAGCAGCACTGGTGGAAACACCATATATTTT | CASSTGGNTIYF
few | - | TRBJ1-3 | TRBV25-1 | TGTGCCAGCAGTGACGGAGGATCTGGAAACACCATATATTTT | CASSDGGSGNTIYF
- | - | TRBJ1-4 | TRBV6-5 | TGTGCCAGCAGTTTTAGGACAACATTGGGGGAAAAACTGTTTTTT | CASSFRTTLGEKLFF
few | TRBD1 | TRBJ2-7 | TRBV30 | TGTGCCTGGAGTGTACAGGGGCTCGAGCAGTACTTC | CAWSVQGLEQYF
few | TRBD2 | TRBJ2-5 | TRBV27 | TGTGCCAGCAAACAGGGGATAGCGGGGGTCCAAGAGACCCAGTACTTC | CASKQGIAGVQETQYF
few | - | TRBJ2-3 | TRBV21-1 | TGTGCCAGCAGCAAAGACCCTTTGGGACTAGAAACGCAGTATTTT | CASSKDPLGLETQYF
- | TRBD2 | TRBJ2-5 | TRBV4-3 | TGCGCCAGCAGCCAAGCGAGCGGGATCAGCCAAGAGACCCAGTACTTC | CASSQASGISQETQYF
- | - | TRBJ1-2 | TRBV28 | TGTGCCAGCAGTTTAGGAAGGGGCGGCTACACCTTC | CASSLGRGGYTF
few | TRBD2 | TRBJ2-1 | TRBV4-2 | TGTGCCAGCAGCCAAGAGGGGACTAGCCACTCCTACAATGAGCAGTTCTTC | CASSQEGTSHSYNEQFF
few | - | TRBJ1-3 | TRBV2 | TGTGCCAGCAGATCCGGCCACTCTGGAAACACCATATATTTT | CASRSGHSGNTIYF
few | - | TRBJ1-1 | TRBV29-1 | TGCAGCGTTGAGGGGCGACAAAACACTGAAGCTTTCTTT | CSVEGRQNTEAFF
few | - | TRBJ2-4 | TRBV20-1 | TGCAGTGCTAGGAGTCTTGACATTCAGTACTTC | CSARSLDIQYF
- | - | TRBJ2-1 | TRBV21-1 | TGTGCCAGCAGCAAACAATCGGCGCCCCTGAAGTTCTTC | CASSKQSAPLKFF
few | - | TRBJ2-3 | TRBV7-9 | TGTGCCAGCAGCTTAGCGGGCACCACAGATACGCAGTATTTT | CASSLAGTTDTQYF
- | TRBD2 | TRBJ2-5 | TRBV27 | TGTGCCAGCACCCGGCGGGGGGGCGAAGAGACCCAGTACTTC | CASTRRGGEETQYF
- | TRBD1 | TRBJ2-5 | TRBV6-1 | TGTGCCAGCAGTGCGACAGGGTCCCAAGAGACCCAGTACTTC | CASSATGSQETQYF
- | - | TRBJ2-5 | TRBV7-2 | TGTGCCAGCAGCTTCGCCTTCCCCAGGGCACAAGAGACCCAGTACTTC | CASSFAFPRAQETQYF
few | TRBD2 | TRBJ2-7 | TRBV4-3 | TGCGCCAGCAGCCAAGGGCGACTAGCGGGAGCCTACGAGCAGTACTTC | CASSQGRLAGAYEQYF
- | - | TRBJ2-7 | TRBV12-5 | TGTGCTAGTGGTTTGAAACTTACCTCGGCCGGCTACGAGCAGTACTTC | CASGLKLTSAGYEQYF
few | - | TRBJ1-2 | TRBV18 | TGTGCCAGCTCACCAGTGGGGGGATATGGCTACACCTTC | CASSPVGGYGYTF
few | - | TRBJ2-7 | TRBV4-3 | TGCGCCAGCAGCCAAGAAATATTCGCGGCGGGGCAGCAGTACTTC | CASSQEIFAAGQQYF